This TCR beta chain emerged from a study of shared T cell receptors in the human thymus. Produced via immunoSEQ multiplex PCR; TCRdb's table is partial and in-frame only. The sample holds 700,000 or so clones, around 85% seen once. The V gene lost 5 bases and the J gene lost 0 bases, with 20 bases spanning the gap. Germline-derived CDR1 and CDR2 are SNHLY and FYNNEI. This CDR3 is built from 17 residues. The same data also contributed to another study, on human thymus T cells. This second study says: Having surgery to correct congenital heart defects, healthy Finnish infants acted as the donors. Thymus tissue for the work was resected from patients undergoing corrective heart surgery. Usage of V and J genes appeared biased in thymic and blood repertoires. Related research described thymic repertoires that were highly overlapping among unrelated individuals.

The specimen sequenced was thymocytes. The chain couples TRBV2 to TRBJ2-7, with D possibly TRBD1 on 5 matching bases. This receptor was taken from a girl less than two years old with a congenital heart defect. CDR3 in DNA: TGTGCCAGCAGTCAGTTCCCACACAGGATGCTCTCCTACGAGCAGTACTTC. Translated: CASSQFPHRMLSYEQYF.